The 6 T cell receptor beta chains reported below all come from one sample, sequenced in a study of CD8+ T cells in alopecia areata. Treatment noted: oral pan-JAK inhibitor, 5-10 mg twice daily. RNA extraction and reverse transcription yielded cDNA as sequencing template. Method: immunoSEQ multiplex PCR; TCRdb's copy keeps in-frame clones and lacks some. Of fewer than 350,000 clones in the sample, roughly 60% were seen once. The sequences come from CD4+ T cells sorted from blood, collected at week 24, from a patient treated with tofacitinib. The receptors shown here come from a human donor with alopecia areata.

V is TRBV5-6 and J is TRBJ1-6; 8 nucleotides line up with TRBD1. This CDR3 spans 13 amino acids. Germline lookup yields CDR1 SGHDT and CDR2 YYEEEE. V trimming: 3 bases; J trimming: 10 bases; junction bases outside the gene matches: 3. CDR3 nucleotides: TGTGCCAGCAGCTCGGACAGGGACTCACCCCTCCACTTT. Its translation is CASSSDRDSPLHF.

The V call is TRBV7-9, the J call TRBJ1-5; D might be TRBD1 (5 bases). The CDR3 is 13 residues long. From germline, CDR1 is SEHNR and CDR2 FQNEAQ (reference sequence). Trimming took off 5 bases at V and 5 bases at J, with 10 bases between the two ends. The CDR3 nucleotides are TGTGCCAGCAGCGGGGGTGGGGATCAGCCCCAGCATTTT. Protein product: CASSGGGDQPQHF.

The chain links TRBV20-1 to TRBJ2-1; D remains unclear. V lost 6 bases and J 7 bases, leaving 10 bases between the germline ends. This CDR3 region has 11 residues. The V gene's germline CDR1 is DFQATT and CDR2 SNEGSKA (reference sequence). This CDR3 reads CSAEAVNEQFF. The CDR3 DNA is TGCAGTGCCGAGGCGGTAAATGAGCAGTTCTTC.

This clone came up a few times. The V gene is TRBV7-9, the J gene TRBJ2-7; TRBD2 matches at 13 bases. V trimming: 4 bases; J trimming: 3 bases; junction bases outside the gene matches: 9. The germline CDR1 and CDR2 sequences are SEHNR and FQNEAQ (reference sequence). The CDR3 contains 17 residues. Here the CDR3 reads CASSSRLAGGRGYEQYF. CDR3 nucleotide sequence: TGTGCCAGCAGCTCCAGACTAGCGGGGGGCCGAGGCTACGAGCAGTACTTC.

The sample holds a few counts of this clone. The chain has TRBV6-4 and TRBJ1-5, with a tentative D call TRBD1 (6 bases). V lost 7 bases, J lost 6 bases, and 19 bases lay in between. Germline loops: CDR1 MRHNA, CDR2 SNTAGT. CDR3 length: 15 residues. The CDR3 here is CASKEGGTVCQPQHF. In DNA, the CDR3 is TGTGCCAGCAAGGAGGGGGGAACAGTCTGTCAGCCCCAGCATTTT.

The chain couples TRBV11-2 to TRBJ2-5; weak D call: TRBD2 (6 bases). Germline CDR1 SGHAT, CDR2 FQNNGV. V lost 6 bases and J 4 bases, leaving 18 bases between the germline ends. The CDR3 extends over 15 amino acids. The CDR3 spells CASRPWRGRGETQYF. CDR3 DNA sequence: TGTGCCAGCAGACCTTGGCGGGGTCGGGGAGAGACCCAGTACTTC.